This entry is about one T cell receptor (beta chain). Attachment of unique molecular identifiers was made to individual cDNA molecules. Each CDR3 protein gets one entry after TCRdb re-called the 5' RACE reads with MiXCR. The sample yields some 81,000 distinct CDR3 sequences, over 9% seen once. This entry is derived from a study of early T cells in non-severe SARS-CoV-2 infection. Whole-study context: Chains from this unsorted whole-blood bulk RNA could not be paired.

There are 12 residues in the CDR3. Between the trimmed V and J ends, which lost 7 bases and 9 bases, there was a span of 14 bases. Germline CDR1 and CDR2: SGHRS and YFSETQ. Material: whole blood. The receptor was derived from an adult who was a healthcare worker with PCR-confirmed SARS-CoV-2 infection or an uninfected control (not recorded which). This sequence joins TRBV5-1 and TRBJ1-5; D remains ambiguous. As DNA, the CDR3 is TGCGCCAGCGTGCCGCAAACTCTGCCCCAGCATTTT. Protein: CASVPQTLPQHF.